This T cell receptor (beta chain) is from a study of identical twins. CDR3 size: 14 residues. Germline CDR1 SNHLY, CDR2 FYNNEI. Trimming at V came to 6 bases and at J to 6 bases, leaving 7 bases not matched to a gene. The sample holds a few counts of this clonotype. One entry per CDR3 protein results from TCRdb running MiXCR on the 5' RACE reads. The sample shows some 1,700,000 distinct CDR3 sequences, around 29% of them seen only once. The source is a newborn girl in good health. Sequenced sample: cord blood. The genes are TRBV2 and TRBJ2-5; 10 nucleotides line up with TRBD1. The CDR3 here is CASRRQGAGKTQYF. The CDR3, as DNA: TGTGCCAGCAGGAGACAGGGGGCGGGGAAGACCCAGTACTTC.